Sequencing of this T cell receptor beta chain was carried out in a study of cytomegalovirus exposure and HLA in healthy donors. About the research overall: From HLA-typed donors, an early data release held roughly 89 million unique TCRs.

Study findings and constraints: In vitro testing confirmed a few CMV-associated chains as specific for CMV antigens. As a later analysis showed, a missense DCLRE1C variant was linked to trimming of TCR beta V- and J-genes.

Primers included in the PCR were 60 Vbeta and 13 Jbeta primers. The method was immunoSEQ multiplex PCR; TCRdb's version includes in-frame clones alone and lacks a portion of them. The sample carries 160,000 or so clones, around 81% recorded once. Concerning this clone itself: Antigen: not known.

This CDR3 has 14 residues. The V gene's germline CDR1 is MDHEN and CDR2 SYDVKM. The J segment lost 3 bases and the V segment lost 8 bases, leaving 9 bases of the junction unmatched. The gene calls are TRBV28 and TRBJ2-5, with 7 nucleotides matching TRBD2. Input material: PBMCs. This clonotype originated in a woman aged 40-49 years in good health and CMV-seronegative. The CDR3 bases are TGTGCCAGCCGGGAGGCTAGCGGTAAAGAGACCCAGTACTTC. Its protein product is CASREASGKETQYF. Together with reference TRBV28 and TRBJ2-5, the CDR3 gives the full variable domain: DVKVTQSSRYLVKRTGEKVFLECVQDMDHENMFWYRQDPGLGLRLIYFSYDVKMKEKGDIPEGYSVSREKKERFSLILESASTNQTSMYLCASREASGKETQYFGPGTRLLVL.